This entry lists 25 T cell receptor beta chains sequenced from one sample in a study of blood T cell repertoires in COVID-19. Using immunoSEQ multiplex PCR, the repertoire was profiled, and TCRdb retains in-frame clones only, with some absent. Of about 190,000 clones listed, roughly 90% are singletons. The source material was peripheral blood. The receptors derive from a middle-aged man with acute or convalescent COVID-19.

The chain employs TRBV19 and TRBJ2-2, with TRBD1 as a possible D gene (6 bases). Trimming pared 7 bases from V and 4 bases from J, leaving 16 bases between. Germline CDR1 and CDR2: LNHDA and SQIVND (reference sequence). This CDR3 region has 15 residues. CDR3 bases: TGTGCCAGTACCCCCCAGGACAGCCCCACCGGGGAGCTGTTTTTT. It translates to CASTPQDSPTGELFF.

The chain links TRBV3-1 (or the pseudogene TRBV3-2) to TRBJ1-1, with unresolved D. CDR3 length: 15 amino acids. Germline CDR1 LGHDT, CDR2 YNNKEL (reference sequence). V shed 4 bases and J shed 4 bases, with 16 bases lying between them. Here the CDR3 DNA reads TGTGCCAGCAGCCCCTCCGTCCCCACAACCACTGAAGCTTTCTTT. It specifies CASSPSVPTTTEAFF.

The chain couples TRBV2 to TRBJ1-2; D not certain. V was pared by 2 bases and J by 8 bases, with 15 bases between. Germline V gives CDR1 SNHLY, CDR2 FYNNEI. The CDR3 consists of 14 residues. The CDR3 spells CASSEKVRLSGYTF. For the CDR3, the DNA is TGTGCCAGCAGTGAAAAGGTCAGGCTAAGCGGCTACACCTTC.

This chain uses TRBV5-1 with TRBJ2-3, with TRBD1 matching over 10 bases. Germline V gene sequence: CDR1 SGHRS, CDR2 YFSETQ. CDR3 length: 15 residues. Unmatched junction bases numbered 6, after V lost 4 bases and J lost 4 bases. The CDR3: CASSQGQGLADTQYF. CDR3 DNA: TGCGCCAGCAGCCAGGGACAGGGGTTGGCAGATACGCAGTATTTT.

The chain combines TRBV15 with TRBJ2-4; tentatively, D is TRBD1 (5 bases). Trimming pared 4 bases from V and 3 bases from J, leaving 13 bases between. The germline V gene encodes CDR1 LNHNV and CDR2 YYDKDF (reference sequence). The CDR3 extends over 15 amino acids. The CDR3: CATSNLGVGKNIQYF. Here the CDR3 DNA reads TGTGCCACCAGCAACTTAGGGGTAGGCAAAAACATTCAGTACTTC.

V gene TRBV6-2 or TRBV6-3 combines with J gene TRBJ2-5; the match to TRBD1 covers 7 bases. Germline V gives CDR1 MNHEY, CDR2 SVGEGT. This CDR3 is 15 amino acids long. The V segment lost 4 bases and the J segment 0 bases; nucleotides outside the gene matches: 5. This chain's CDR3 is CASSSKQGHQETQYF. In DNA, the CDR3 is TGTGCCAGCAGTTCCAAACAGGGGCACCAAGAGACCCAGTACTTC.

V is TRBV6-9 and J is TRBJ2-7; no firm D call. The V gene's germline CDR1 is MNHGY and CDR2 SVAAGI. The CDR3 has 12 amino acids. V lost 1 base and J lost 3, with 4 bases in between. CDR3 coding DNA: TGTGCCAGCAGTTATTGGCTCTACGAGCAGTACTTC. Amino acid sequence: CASSYWLYEQYF.

The chain recombines TRBV19 with TRBJ1-5; D might be TRBD1 (6 bases). V lost 1 base, J lost 1 base, and 11 bases lay in between. This CDR3 is 16 amino acids long. Germline V gene data show CDR1 as LNHDA and CDR2 as SQIVND (reference sequence). CDR3 coding DNA: TGTGCCAGTAGTATAGTGGGGGGGCCGAGCAATCAGCCCCAGCATTTT. Its protein is CASSIVGGPSNQPQHF.

The V call is TRBV7-3, the J call TRBJ2-7; 9 bases fit TRBD2. The CDR3 sequence is 15 residues long. V lost 2 bases and J lost 3; bases outside the gene matches: 5. Germline V CDR1 and CDR2: SGHTA, FQGTGA. In DNA, the CDR3 is TGTGCCAGCAGCTTATTGCCAGCGGGGGGCTACGAGCAGTACTTC. Translation: CASSLLPAGGYEQYF.

This chain uses TRBV3-1 (or the pseudogene TRBV3-2) with TRBJ2-7; 10 positions agree with TRBD2. This CDR3 region has 15 residues. With 4 bases clipped from V and 0 bases from J, the junction kept 3 bases outside the gene matches. CDR1 and CDR2 (germline): LGHDT, YNNKEL (reference sequence). Here the CDR3 DNA reads TGTGCCAGCAGCCTCCTAGCGGGGGCCTCCTACGAGCAGTACTTC. Protein sequence: CASSLLAGASYEQYF.

The rearrangement uses TRBV7-9 and TRBJ1-1; 11 nucleotides line up with TRBD1. V lost 5 bases to trimming and J lost 3 bases; unmatched junction nucleotides: 2. Looked up from germline, CDR1 is SEHNR and CDR2 is FQNEAQ (reference sequence). The CDR3 is 14 amino acids. The CDR3 bases are TGTGCCAGCAGCGTGGGACAGGGGGACACTGAAGCTTTCTTT. Translated: CASSVGQGDTEAFF.

This clone occurred a few times. The V and J genes are TRBV2 and TRBJ1-2; the D gene is possibly TRBD1 (6 bases). The CDR3 loop spans 15 amino acids. Deletions cut 2 bases from V and 4 bases from J, with 14 bases between. Germline values: CDR1 SNHLY, CDR2 FYNNEI. The CDR3 protein is CASSETGRFLYGYTF. In DNA form, the CDR3 reads TGTGCCAGCAGTGAAACAGGGCGATTCCTCTATGGCTACACCTTC.

The chain carries TRBV7-2 and TRBJ1-1, with 8 bases identical to TRBD1. The CDR3 sequence is 14 residues long. V shed 5 bases, J shed 1 base, and the junction held 3 bases outside the gene matches. Germline-derived CDR1 and CDR2 are SGHTA and FQGNSA. CDR3 loop: CASSTQGANTEAFF. The CDR3 region has the DNA TGTGCCAGCAGCACGCAGGGGGCGAACACTGAAGCTTTCTTT.

The sample holds one count of this clone. The chain joins TRBV5-4 to TRBJ2-2; 11 positions match TRBD1. The V and J ends lost 4 bases and 3 bases, in that order; junction bases with no gene match: 5. CDR1 SGHNT and CDR2 YYREEE come from the germline V gene (reference sequence). The CDR3 loop spans 16 amino acids. The CDR3 bases are TGTGCCAGCAGCCTAGGACAGGGGGCGGACACCGGGGAGCTGTTTTTT. Its protein is CASSLGQGADTGELFF.

The chain recombines TRBV7-8 with TRBJ1-1; D remains ambiguous. The germline CDR1 and CDR2 sequences are SGHVS and FQNEAQ. V gave up 3 bases and J gave up 1 base, with 6 bases separating them. The CDR3 is made up of 13 amino acids. DNA for the CDR3: TGTGCCAGCAGCTTCGGGTGGAACACTGAAGCTTTCTTT. As protein: CASSFGWNTEAFF. The full variable domain, completed using reference TRBV7-8 and TRBJ1-1, is GAGVSQSPRYKVAKRGQDVALRCDPISGHVSLFWYQQALGQGPEFLTYFQNEAQLDKSGLPSDRFFAERPEGSVSTLKIQRTQQEDSAVYLCASSFGWNTEAFFGQGTRLTVV.

This chain links TRBV7-2 with TRBJ2-7; no definite D call. Trimming pared 3 bases from V and 4 bases from J, leaving 13 bases between. The CDR3 contains 14 residues. Germline-derived CDR1 and CDR2 are SGHTA and FQGNSA. The CDR3 DNA follows: TGTGCCAGCAGCTTTAATTCGCGGTTTTACGAGCAGTACTTC. Protein product: CASSFNSRFYEQYF.

The genes are TRBV7-9 and TRBJ2-3, with D possibly being TRBD2 (5 bases). CDR1 is SEHNR, CDR2 FQNEAQ, per germline (reference sequence). The CDR3 spans 15 residues. V was shortened by 6 bases and J by 2 bases, with 15 bases between the two germline ends. The CDR3 DNA sequence: TGTGCCAGCAGAAAGGCGAGGGAGCTCACAGATACGCAGTATTTT. It is translated as CASRKARELTDTQYF.

The chain combines TRBV29-1 with TRBJ2-3; D might be TRBD2 (7 bases). CDR3 size: 14 residues. Trimming took off 4 bases at V and 1 base at J, with 12 bases between the two ends. From germline, CDR1 is SQVTM and CDR2 ANQGSEA. The CDR3 loop reads CSVVGGPGTDTQYF. CDR3 nucleotide sequence: TGCAGCGTTGTCGGGGGGCCTGGCACAGATACGCAGTATTTT.

The chain uses TRBV9 and TRBJ2-7; 7 nucleotides line up with TRBD1. CDR1 SGDLS and CDR2 YYNGEE come from the germline V gene. The J segment lost 6 bases and the V segment lost 3 bases, leaving 12 bases of the junction unmatched. This CDR3 contains 15 residues. CDR3: CASSGAGTAEIEQYF. The DNA for the CDR3 is TGTGCCAGCAGCGGGGCCGGGACAGCCGAGATCGAGCAGTACTTC.

This clone was observed a handful of times. This chain links TRBV7-9 with TRBJ2-2; TRBD1 matches 7 bases. The germline gives CDR1 SEHNR, CDR2 FQNEAQ (reference sequence). CDR3 length equals 16 residues. J was trimmed by 4 bases and V by 2 bases; bases with no gene match: 7. The CDR3 loop reads CASSLSDRVVTGELFF. CDR3 coding DNA: TGTGCCAGCAGCTTAAGTGACAGGGTCGTCACCGGGGAGCTGTTTTTT.

J is TRBJ2-5 and V is TRBV23-1, with 7 bases lining up with TRBD1. TRBV23-1 is annotated as an ORF whose role is uncertain. The CDR3 totals 14 residues. The V and J ends lost 7 bases and 2 bases, in that order; junction bases with no gene match: 7. The CDR3 region is CASTRQGLQETQYF. In DNA, the CDR3 is TGCGCCAGCACGAGACAGGGTTTACAAGAGACCCAGTACTTC.

The J gene is TRBJ2-1, the V gene TRBV4-1; D is unclear. The CDR3 totals 17 residues. CDR1 MGHRA and CDR2 YSYEKL come from the germline V gene. Trimming cost V 0 bases and J 2 bases, with 14 bases left between them. This CDR3 is CASSQDKGGYTYNEQFF. The DNA for the CDR3 is TGCGCCAGCAGCCAAGATAAAGGCGGCTATACCTACAATGAGCAGTTCTTC.

The V and J genes are TRBV5-1 and TRBJ2-1, with 7 bases identical to TRBD1. The J segment lost 6 bases and the V segment lost 4 bases, leaving 4 bases of the junction unmatched. Germline CDR1 SGHRS, CDR2 YFSETQ. This CDR3 is built from 13 residues. CDR3 region: CASSPGQSNEQFF. CDR3 nucleotides: TGCGCCAGCAGCCCGGGACAGAGCAATGAGCAGTTCTTC.

This clone was picked up one time. The chain joins TRBV28 to TRBJ2-1; 9 bases fit TRBD1. Germline CDR1 MDHEN, CDR2 SYDVKM. The CDR3 has 15 amino acids. Germline trimming cut 4 bases from V and 8 bases from J; bases unmatched to any gene: 9. CDR3 DNA: TGTGCCAGCAGTTACTCGGGACAGGGTACCGATGAGCAGTTCTTC. Translated, it gives CASSYSGQGTDEQFF. Variable domain in full (rest from reference TRBV28 and TRBJ2-1): DVKVTQSSRYLVKRTGEKVFLECVQDMDHENMFWYRQDPGLGLRLIYFSYDVKMKEKGDIPEGYSVSREKKERFSLILESASTNQTSMYLCASSYSGQGTDEQFFGPGTRLTVL.

This clone was recorded a few times. V usage is TRBV12-5 and J usage is TRBJ1-5; D is perhaps TRBD1 (5 bases). There are 17 residues in the CDR3. Germline assignment: CDR1 LGHNT and CDR2 FRNRAP. V was pared by 4 bases and J by 3 bases, with 19 bases between. CDR3 in amino acids: CASGSTRQTGVNQPQHF. Written as DNA, the CDR3 is TGTGCTAGTGGTTCCACCCGACAGACTGGGGTCAATCAGCCCCAGCATTTT.